The rows below give T cell receptor beta chains drawn from one sample of a study of CD4 T cells in relation to SARS-CoV-2 and coronaviruses. Sequencing used immunoSEQ multiplex PCR; TCRdb keeps in-frame clones, though not all of them. The sample includes roughly 18,000 clones, 78% of them seen just once. The antigens these receptors bind are not known. Material: CD4+ T cells from PBMCs, cultured in vitro. Every receptor here comes from a human donor in good health. Both conserved end residues are part of each CDR3. A D gene is named only where the DNA matches it firmly. Not every row has a clone size; where given, it reads once, few, many or a size class.

>TRBJ1-2|TRBV6-5|TRBD1|-
CASSYNGQGNYGYTF
TGTGCCAGCAGTTACAACGGACAGGGAAACTATGGCTACACCTTC
>TRBJ1-5|TRBV27|-|once
CASSLFRGNQPQHF
TGTGCCAGCAGTTTATTCAGGGGCAATCAGCCCCAGCATTTT
>TRBJ2-3|TRBV11-3|TRBD1|-
CASSLERTGKADTQYF
TGTGCCAGCAGCTTGGAACGGACAGGCAAGGCAGATACGCAGTATTTT
>TRBJ2-3|TRBV5-1|TRBD1|-
CASSPGGRPPDTQYF
TGCGCCAGCAGTCCAGGGGGCAGACCACCAGATACGCAGTATTTT
>TRBJ2-7|TRBV18|-|-
CASSPGGSTYEQYF
TGTGCCAGCTCACCAGGGGGGTCAACCTACGAGCAGTACTTC
>TRBJ2-2|TRBV3-1/TRBV3-2|-|-
CASSQGRGGELFF
TGTGCCAGCAGCCAAGGGAGGGGCGGGGAGCTGTTTTTT
>TRBJ2-7|TRBV28|TRBD2|-
CAGGRDQYEQYF
TGTGCCGGGGGGAGGGACCAATACGAGCAGTACTTC
>TRBJ2-7|TRBV7-9|TRBD1|-
CASASPGQGRGEQYF
TGTGCCAGCGCCTCCCCCGGACAGGGCCGGGGGGAGCAGTACTTC
>TRBJ1-6|TRBV30|-|-
CAWSLPGRENSPLHF
TGTGCCTGGAGTCTACCGGGACGGGAGAATTCACCCCTCCACTTT
>TRBJ2-5|TRBV10-3|-|-
CATGRDKSQETQYF
TGTGCCACCGGTCGGGACAAAAGCCAAGAGACCCAGTACTTC
>TRBJ2-1|TRBV5-4|-|-
CASTHRDNWNEQFF
TGTGCCAGCACCCACCGGGACAACTGGAATGAGCAGTTCTTC
>TRBJ2-7|TRBV27|-|-
CASSGRDGYYEQYF
TGTGCCAGCAGTGGCCGGGACGGCTACTACGAGCAGTACTTC
>TRBJ2-7|TRBV12-5|-|-
CASGRDSEYEQYF
TGTGCTAGTGGGCGAGACAGTGAATACGAGCAGTACTTC
>TRBJ2-7|TRBV15|-|-
CATSRDRGSYRYEQYF
TGTGCCACCAGCAGAGATAGGGGATCCTACCGCTACGAGCAGTACTTC
>TRBJ2-1|TRBV10-3|-|-
CAINSDRSTYNEQFF
TGTGCCATCAACTCGGACCGATCGACCTACAATGAGCAGTTCTTC
>TRBJ2-1|TRBV6-5|-|-
CASRSGVADGNEQFF
TGTGCCAGCAGGTCTGGGGTAGCGGATGGGAATGAGCAGTTCTTC
>TRBJ1-2|TRBV3-1/TRBV3-2|-|few
CASSPTRAGPYGYTF
TGTGCCAGCAGCCCAACGAGGGCAGGGCCCTATGGCTACACCTTC
>TRBJ2-1|TRBV12-3/TRBV12-4|-|-
CASSSGAYNEQFF
TGTGCCAGCAGTTCGGGGGCTTACAATGAGCAGTTCTTC
>TRBJ2-7|TRBV2|-|-
CASRAEYEQYF
TGTGCCAGCAGGGCGGAGTACGAGCAGTACTTC
>TRBJ2-3|TRBV18|TRBD1|once
CASSPRTGGTDTQYF
TGTGCCAGCTCACCGAGGACAGGAGGCACAGATACGCAGTATTTT
>TRBJ1-1|TRBV28|-|-
CASSELNTEAFF
TGTGCCAGCAGTGAATTGAACACTGAAGCTTTCTTT
>TRBJ2-1|TRBV7-8|TRBD2|-
CASSLAGTSVLFF
TGTGCCAGCAGCTTAGCAGGGACTAGCGTTCTGTTCTTC
>TRBJ2-7|TRBV27|TRBD2|-
CASSLAGGTRTGEQYF
TGTGCCAGCAGTCTAGCGGGAGGCACCCGGACGGGGGAGCAGTACTTC
>TRBJ1-5|TRBV15|-|-
CATSRIFQPQHF
TGTGCCACCAGCAGAATTTTTCAGCCCCAGCATTTT
>TRBJ2-1|TRBV9|TRBD2|-
CASSVDKREYNEQFF
TGTGCCAGCAGCGTAGACAAGCGGGAGTACAATGAGCAGTTCTTC
>TRBJ2-1|TRBV9|TRBD1|-
CASSVGPTGVGNEQFF
TGTGCCAGCAGCGTAGGCCCCACAGGGGTAGGAAATGAGCAGTTCTTC
>TRBJ2-7|TRBV7-3|TRBD2|-
CASSLTASGRANEQYF
TGTGCCAGCAGCTTAACAGCTAGCGGGAGGGCCAACGAGCAGTACTTC
>TRBJ2-6|TRBV25-1|-|-
CASTGGVSGANVLTF
TGTGCCAGCACTGGCGGAGTCTCAGGGGCCAACGTCCTGACTTTC
>TRBJ2-7|TRBV5-1|TRBD1|-
CASSLVRGSSYEQYF
TGCGCCAGCAGCTTGGTCAGGGGGAGCTCCTACGAGCAGTACTTC
>TRBJ1-5|TRBV2|-|-
CASTGYSNQPQHF
TGTGCCAGTACAGGTTATAGCAATCAGCCCCAGCATTTT
>TRBJ2-5|TRBV7-3|TRBD2|-
CASSLLAGGPWETQYF
TGTGCCAGCAGCTTACTAGCGGGAGGGCCCTGGGAGACCCAGTACTTC
>TRBJ2-7|TRBV7-9|TRBD2|-
CASSLVGLAIYEQYF
TGTGCCAGCAGCTTAGTGGGACTAGCGATCTACGAGCAGTACTTC
>TRBJ1-4|TRBV30|-|-
CAWSVGVNEKLFF
TGTGCCTGGAGTGTAGGCGTTAATGAAAAACTGTTTTTT
>TRBJ2-1|TRBV7-3|-|-
CASSLGLLNEQFF
TGTGCCAGCAGCTTGGGGCTACTGAATGAGCAGTTCTTC
>TRBJ2-1|TRBV3-1/TRBV3-2|-|-
CASSQDGSSYNEQFF
TGTGCCAGCAGCCAAGACGGTAGCTCCTACAATGAGCAGTTCTTC
>TRBJ2-7|TRBV5-5|-|-
CASSLRIEQYF
TGTGCCAGCAGCTTGCGGATCGAGCAGTACTTC
>TRBJ1-2|TRBV7-9|-|-
CASSLPLQVVTYGYTF
TGTGCCAGCAGCTTACCCCTACAGGTTGTCACCTATGGCTACACCTTC
>TRBJ1-3|TRBV3-1/TRBV3-2|-|few
CASSQEGSGNTIYF
TGTGCCAGCAGCCAAGAGGGATCTGGAAACACCATATATTTT
>TRBJ2-5|TRBV27|-|-
CASSLGPMGETQYF
TGTGCCAGCAGTTTAGGACCAATGGGAGAGACCCAGTACTTC
>TRBJ1-5|TRBV4-1|-|-
CASSQEGGVGNQPQHF
TGCGCCAGCAGCCAAGAAGGGGGGGTGGGCAATCAGCCCCAGCATTTT
>TRBJ2-7|TRBV4-1|TRBD2|-
CASSQGSGRADEQYF
TGCGCCAGCAGCCAAGGCAGCGGGAGGGCCGACGAGCAGTACTTC
>TRBJ2-1|TRBV24-1|TRBD2|once
CATSEPERGGVFEQFF
TGTGCCACCAGTGAACCTGAGCGTGGGGGGGTTTTTGAGCAGTTCTTC
>TRBJ2-2|TRBV11-2|TRBD1|once
CASSSGTGGPGELFF
TGTGCCAGCAGCTCCGGGACAGGGGGCCCCGGGGAGCTGTTTTTT
>TRBJ1-1|TRBV20-1|-|-
CSVDNEAFF
TGCAGTGTCGATAATGAAGCTTTCTTT
>TRBJ1-2|TRBV19|-|once
CASERTARTTYGYTF
TGTGCCAGCGAACGGACAGCGCGAACAACCTATGGCTACACCTTC
>TRBJ2-5|TRBV14|TRBD1|-
CASSQANRGRETQYF
TGTGCCAGCAGCCAAGCCAACAGGGGGAGGGAGACCCAGTACTTC
>TRBJ2-5|TRBV5-1|-|-
CASRDGSSKETQYF
TGCGCCAGCCGGGATGGGAGTAGTAAAGAGACCCAGTACTTC
>TRBJ1-2|TRBV2|-|-
CASSVVPHYGYTF
TGTGCCAGCAGTGTAGTTCCCCACTATGGCTACACCTTC
>TRBJ2-2|TRBV28|-|-
CASSVTGRATGELFF
TGTGCCAGCAGTGTGACAGGACGGGCCACCGGGGAGCTGTTTTTT
>TRBJ2-3|TRBV5-1|TRBD1|-
CASSRGQVADTQYF
TGCGCCAGCAGCCGGGGACAGGTGGCAGATACGCAGTATTTT
>TRBJ2-7|TRBV5-1|-|-
CASSWRTDYEQYF
TGCGCCAGCAGCTGGCGGACAGACTACGAGCAGTACTTC
>TRBJ2-5|TRBV7-9|-|-
CASSSPGHEGETQYF
TGTGCCAGCAGCTCCCCGGGCCACGAAGGAGAGACCCAGTACTTC
>TRBJ2-7|TRBV6-2/TRBV6-3|-|-
CASSYSMEAYEQYF
TGTGCCAGCAGTTACTCGATGGAGGCCTACGAGCAGTACTTC